This is a list of T cell receptor beta chains from one sample in a study of spatial heterogeneity in lung cancer. TCRdb ran MiXCR on the 5' RACE reads and lists one entry per CDR3 protein. The profile shows more than 75,000 distinct CDR3 sequences, approximately 19% of them singletons. The sample was PBMCs, taken at follow-up. All receptors come from a male donor with early-stage non-small cell lung cancer. The CDR3 runs from the conserved cysteine through the conserved F or W. A D gene is named only where the DNA matches it firmly. A clone size is listed for some rows: how often the clone was seen (once, few, many), or a class if it is expanded.

many	TRBV4-1	TRBD1	TRBJ2-7	TGCGCCAGCAGACAATTCTACCGGGACAGTTCAACCTACGAGCAGTACTTC	CASRQFYRDSSTYEQYF
NA	TRBV5-1	NA	TRBJ2-7	TGCGCCAGCAGCTTGGGAGGCGGGACTCGACTTGTACGCGAGCAGTACTTC	CASSLGGGTRLVREQYF
NA	TRBV9	NA	TRBJ1-3	TGTGCCAGCAGCCCCAGCGGGAGTCTTGCTGGAAACACCATATATTTT	CASSPSGSLAGNTIYF
NA	TRBV9	NA	TRBJ2-3	TGTGCCAGCAGCCACCAGTGGAGTGCGACGCAGTATTTT	CASSHQWSATQYF
NA	TRBV12-3/TRBV12-4	TRBD1	TRBJ1-1	TGTGCCAGCAGTCCCGGACAGGTGAACACTGAAGCTTTCTTT	CASSPGQVNTEAFF
many	TRBV6-5	TRBD1	TRBJ2-7	TGTGCCAGCAGCAAATCCCGGGACAGCTCCTACGAGCAGTACTTC	CASSKSRDSSYEQYF
NA	TRBV5-6	TRBD2	TRBJ2-5	TGTGCCAGCAGCTTGGAAGGTAGCGGGAGGGCCCAAGAGACCCAGTACTTC	CASSLEGSGRAQETQYF
NA	TRBV24-1	NA	TRBJ2-1	TGTGCCACCAGTGATTTAACCCGGAATGAGCAGTTCTTC	CATSDLTRNEQFF
few	TRBV5-6	NA	TRBJ2-7	TGTGCCAGCAGTGAATCTAGCCCCCACGAGCAGTACTTC	CASSESSPHEQYF
NA	TRBV12-3/TRBV12-4	NA	TRBJ2-5	TGTGCCAGCAGTTTAGCTTGGAGGGTTAGCAGCTTGAAAGAGACCCAGTACTTC	CASSLAWRVSSLKETQYF
few	TRBV4-2	NA	TRBJ1-1	TGTGCCAGCAGCCAAGATTGGGCTCGGAACACTGAAGCTTTCTTT	CASSQDWARNTEAFF
few	TRBV25-1	TRBD1	TRBJ1-5	TGTGCCAGCAGAGACAGGGGTCCGGGGCCCCAGCATTTT	CASRDRGPGPQHF
NA	TRBV25-1	NA	TRBJ1-1	TGTGCCAGCACTCCGGGGACAGAAGCTTTCTTT	CASTPGTEAFF
few	TRBV9	TRBD2	TRBJ2-7	TGTGCCAGCAGCGTAGCTACGGCGGGGGACGAGCAGTACTTC	CASSVATAGDEQYF
few	TRBV13	TRBD2	TRBJ2-1	TGTGCCAGCAGCTTACCTAGCGGGAGCAACAATGAGCAGTTCTTC	CASSLPSGSNNEQFF
many	TRBV10-3	NA	TRBJ1-1	TGTGCCACCGAGGTACAGACGGGGGGCACTGAAGCTTTCTTT	CATEVQTGGTEAFF
many	TRBV4-3	TRBD1	TRBJ2-3	TGCGCCAGCAGACGGACAGGGATAGATACGCAGTATTTT	CASRRTGIDTQYF
few	TRBV19	NA	TRBJ2-5	TGTGCCAGCAGTAATTGGTTGAGGCAAGAGACCCAGTACTTC	CASSNWLRQETQYF
NA	TRBV6-2/TRBV6-3	TRBD1	TRBJ2-2	TGTGCCAGCTTCCGACGAGGGACAGGGTTCTCCGGGGAGCTGTTTTTT	CASFRRGTGFSGELFF
medium-sized	TRBV3-1	TRBD2	TRBJ2-1	TGTGCCAGCAGCCAAGATCTGGGGAGGGATGAGCAGTTCTTC	CASSQDLGRDEQFF
few	TRBV3-1	NA	TRBJ1-5	TGTGCCAGCAGCAGATCGAGAAATCAGCCCCAGCATTTT	CASSRSRNQPQHF
NA	TRBV9	NA	TRBJ2-1	TGTGCCAGCAGCGCGGGACTGGGACTTTACAATGAGCAGTTCTTC	CASSAGLGLYNEQFF
NA	TRBV27	NA	TRBJ1-5	TGTGCCAGCAGTTTCGTTAGCAATCAGCCCCAGCATTTT	CASSFVSNQPQHF
NA	TRBV19	NA	TRBJ1-2	TGTGCCAGTAGTCCTCACAGACCCGTTCGGTTTGATGGCTACACCTTC	CASSPHRPVRFDGYTF
few	TRBV5-1	NA	TRBJ2-2	TGCGCCAGCAGCTTGGCTGGGAGAGGGAACACCGGGGAGCTGTTTTTT	CASSLAGRGNTGELFF
NA	TRBV5-6	NA	TRBJ2-7	TGTGCCAGCAGCTTTAGGGGGGGTCACTCCTACGAGCAGTACTTC	CASSFRGGHSYEQYF
few	TRBV11-2	NA	TRBJ1-1	TGTGCCAGCAGCCCGGGACGGATGAACACTGAAGCTTTCTTT	CASSPGRMNTEAFF
NA	TRBV12-3/TRBV12-4	TRBD2	TRBJ2-2	TGTGCCAGCACCCAGACTAGCGTGGGGGAGCTGTTTTTT	CASTQTSVGELFF
NA	TRBV9	NA	TRBJ2-3	TGTGCCAGCAGCGTTAGACAGGGCACAGATACGCAGTATTTT	CASSVRQGTDTQYF
NA	TRBV5-1	NA	TRBJ1-1	TGCGCCAGCAGCTTGGCCGCCAATCTGGGCGCTGAAGCTTTCTTT	CASSLAANLGAEAFF
few	TRBV9	NA	TRBJ1-1	TGTGCCAGCAGCGTAGTTCAGGGCCTCATGAACACTGAAGCTTTCTTT	CASSVVQGLMNTEAFF
many	TRBV9	NA	TRBJ2-1	TGTGCCAGCAGCGTTAGGGGACTGGACTCCTACAATGAGCAGTTCTTC	CASSVRGLDSYNEQFF
many	TRBV30	NA	TRBJ1-4	TGTGCCTGGAGTATCAGGGAAAAACTGTTTTTT	CAWSIREKLFF
NA	TRBV24-1	TRBD1	TRBJ1-5	TGTGCCACCAGTGGATCCGGGACAGGGGGTAGCAATCAGCCCCAGCATTTT	CATSGSGTGGSNQPQHF
many	TRBV7-2	NA	TRBJ1-3	TGTGCCAGCAGCTCCGGCCTGGGAAGAGGAAACACCATATATTTT	CASSSGLGRGNTIYF
few	TRBV6-5	TRBD1	TRBJ2-7	TGTGCCAGCAAAGGGACAGGGCTCCACGAGCAGTACTTC	CASKGTGLHEQYF
NA	TRBV7-2	NA	TRBJ2-3	TGTGCCAGCAGCTTCTGGGACTCAACAGATACGCAGTATTTT	CASSFWDSTDTQYF
few	TRBV5-1	TRBD1	TRBJ2-1	TGCGCCAGCAGCATCGACAGGGGGCGCGTTATGGCCGATGAGCAGTTCTTC	CASSIDRGRVMADEQFF
NA	TRBV19	NA	TRBJ2-2	TGTGCCAGTAGTAGATTCGTAGGGGACACCGGGGAGCTGTTTTTT	CASSRFVGDTGELFF
NA	TRBV11-2	NA	TRBJ2-5	TGTGCCAGCAGCTCCTCCGGGACGGCTTCCTACGAGACCCAGTACTTC	CASSSSGTASYETQYF
few	TRBV5-1	NA	TRBJ2-3	TGCGCCAGCAGCTTGGATTCGGGTCTGAGCACAGATACGCAGTATTTT	CASSLDSGLSTDTQYF
many	TRBV6-5	NA	TRBJ1-1	TGTGCCAGCAAGAGGGGGGCGAACACTGAAGCTTTCTTT	CASKRGANTEAFF
few	TRBV20-1	TRBD2	TRBJ2-3	TGCAGTGCTGGGACTAGCGGGAGTCCTACCGATGCGCAGTATTTT	CSAGTSGSPTDAQYF
NA	TRBV3-1	NA	TRBJ2-2	TGTGCCAGCAGCCAAGATATGGTAGACGGGGAGCTGTTTTTT	CASSQDMVDGELFF
few	TRBV7-9	NA	TRBJ2-3	TGTGCCGGACAGAGACCAATCACAGATACGCAGTATTTT	CAGQRPITDTQYF